Described below is a single T cell receptor (beta chain) sequence and its context. The data were taken from a study of shared T cell receptors in the human thymus. V was cut by 1 base and J by 5 bases, with 14 bases left in between. The CDR3 runs to 16 residues. Germline CDR1 is LNHNV and CDR2 is YYDKDF (reference sequence). Data came from immunoSEQ multiplex PCR; TCRdb stores just in-frame clones and leaves some out. The table includes fewer than 700,000 clones, around 89% detected once. This sample was shared with a second study, whose subject was human thymus T cells.

Sequencing used thymocytes. The chain joins TRBV15 to TRBJ2-2; no clear D gene. The TCR comes from a boy under three years old with a congenital heart defect. The CDR3 DNA follows: TGTGCCACCAGCAGAGCACTGGGTAGCTTGACCGGGGAGCTGTTTTTT. Translation: CATSRALGSLTGELFF.